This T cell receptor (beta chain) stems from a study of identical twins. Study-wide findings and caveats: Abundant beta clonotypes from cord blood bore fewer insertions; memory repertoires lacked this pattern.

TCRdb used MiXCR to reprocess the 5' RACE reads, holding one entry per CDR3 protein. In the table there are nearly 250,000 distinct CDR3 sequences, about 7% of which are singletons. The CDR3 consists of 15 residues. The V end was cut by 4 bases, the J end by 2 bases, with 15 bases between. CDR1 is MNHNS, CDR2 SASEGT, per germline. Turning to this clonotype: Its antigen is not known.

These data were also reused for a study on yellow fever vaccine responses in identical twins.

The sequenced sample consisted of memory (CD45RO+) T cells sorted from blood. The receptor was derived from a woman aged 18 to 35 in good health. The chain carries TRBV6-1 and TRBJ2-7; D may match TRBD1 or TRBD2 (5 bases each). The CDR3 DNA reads TGTGCCAGCAGTGTTCAAACGGGGCCCGCCTACGAGCAGTACGTC. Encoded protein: CASSVQTGPAYEQYV.